The rows below give T cell receptor beta chains drawn from one sample of a study of blood T cell repertoires in COVID-19. Clones were read by immunoSEQ multiplex PCR, and TCRdb kept only the in-frame ones, dropping some. Of around 100,000 clones listed, 80% to 90% were seen once; the top ten hold 7.4%. The sequencing input was peripheral blood. The receptor source for this set is a human donor with acute or convalescent COVID-19. The donor label of this sample is uncertain. Each CDR3 is given without its conserved first and last residue. The order of the fields is CDR3 protein, D gene, V gene. D genes are given only for firm matches.

CDR3: ASSLVSQTASSGNTIY
D: NA
V: TRBV7-8

CDR3: ASSEARSTVNNEKLF
D: NA
V: TRBV6-1

CDR3: AISESVGGGNQPQH
D: NA
V: TRBV10-3

CDR3: ASSPPSGQGRDEQF
D: TRBD1
V: TRBV18

CDR3: ASSAGYSGNTIY
D: NA
V: TRBV2

CDR3: SVLLTGGNQPQH
D: NA
V: TRBV29-1

CDR3: ASSYSTQGNYGYT
D: NA
V: TRBV6-5

CDR3: ASSNGGGRAGELF
D: NA
V: TRBV5-1

CDR3: ASSSRRGSGWEQY
D: NA
V: TRBV11-2

CDR3: ASSLSTSLYNSPLH
D: NA
V: TRBV5-5

CDR3: ASTQVANEKLF
D: NA
V: TRBV2

CDR3: ASSPAGGLNTEAF
D: NA
V: TRBV5-1

CDR3: ASSLEGQGTTNEKLF
D: TRBD1
V: TRBV5-1

CDR3: SVVVTGLGEKLF
D: NA
V: TRBV29-1

CDR3: ASSQVGGSYEQY
D: NA
V: TRBV4-3

CDR3: ASSLNGGETQY
D: NA
V: TRBV5-1

CDR3: ATGQGNGYT
D: TRBD1
V: TRBV19

CDR3: AWAQEIHGYT
D: NA
V: TRBV30

CDR3: ASSLAPEQSYEQY
D: NA
V: TRBV7-2

CDR3: ASSERGLRNTGELF
D: NA
V: TRBV6-1

CDR3: ASRQTSGAETQY
D: TRBD2
V: TRBV5-4

CDR3: ASSPTGNYGYT
D: TRBD1
V: TRBV12-3/TRBV12-4

CDR3: ASRAGQFYNEQF
D: NA
V: TRBV28

CDR3: ASSLPKRGTLSTDTQY
D: NA
V: TRBV5-6